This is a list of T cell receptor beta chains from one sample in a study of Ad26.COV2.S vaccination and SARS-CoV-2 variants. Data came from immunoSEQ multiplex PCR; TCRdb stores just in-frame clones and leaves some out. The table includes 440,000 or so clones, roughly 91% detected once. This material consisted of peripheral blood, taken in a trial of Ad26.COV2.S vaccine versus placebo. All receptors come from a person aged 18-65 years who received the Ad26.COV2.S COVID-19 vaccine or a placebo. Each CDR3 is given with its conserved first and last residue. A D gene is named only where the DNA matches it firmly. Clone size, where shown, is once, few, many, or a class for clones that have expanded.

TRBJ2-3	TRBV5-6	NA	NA	CASSLRRLVVLHDTQYF	TGTGCCAGCAGCCTTAGAAGACTAGTGGTCCTTCATGATACGCAGTATTTT
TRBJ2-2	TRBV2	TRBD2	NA	CASSVGTGTSLAGELFF	TGTGCCAGCAGTGTGGGGACCGGGACTAGCCTCGCCGGGGAGCTGTTTTTT
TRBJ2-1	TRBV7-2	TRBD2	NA	CASSLEVGGPNEQFF	TGTGCCAGCAGCTTAGAAGTGGGAGGGCCTAATGAGCAGTTCTTC
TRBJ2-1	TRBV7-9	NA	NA	CASSLGSGNSDNEQFF	TGTGCCAGCAGCTTAGGTAGCGGCAACTCCGACAATGAGCAGTTCTTC
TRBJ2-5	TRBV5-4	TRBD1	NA	CASSRDHRGLGETQYF	TGTGCCAGCAGCCGAGACCACAGGGGGCTCGGGGAGACCCAGTACTTC
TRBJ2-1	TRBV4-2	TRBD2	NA	CASSQLETSGANNEQFF	TGTGCCAGCAGCCAATTAGAGACTAGCGGGGCGAACAATGAGCAGTTCTTC
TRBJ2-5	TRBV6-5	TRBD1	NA	CASNRDRVQETQYF	TGTGCCAGCAACCGGGACAGGGTTCAAGAGACCCAGTACTTC
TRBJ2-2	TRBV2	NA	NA	CASSESLVGELFF	TGTGCCAGCAGTGAATCGCTAGTAGGGGAGCTGTTTTTT
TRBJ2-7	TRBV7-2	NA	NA	CASSLVPGVAYF	TGTGCCAGCAGCTTAGTACCCGGGGTAGCGTACTTC
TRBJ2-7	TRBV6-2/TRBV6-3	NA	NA	CASSFPGGEPYEQYF	TGTGCCAGCAGTTTCCCCGGAGGGGAGCCCTACGAGCAGTACTTC
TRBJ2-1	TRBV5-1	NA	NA	CASSSQIHNEQFF	TGCGCCAGCAGCTCACAGATACACAATGAGCAGTTCTTC
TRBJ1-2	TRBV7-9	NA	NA	CASSQDPNGYTF	TGTGCCAGCAGCCAAGATCCAAATGGCTACACCTTC
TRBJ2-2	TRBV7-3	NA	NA	CASSRLTRPTGELFF	TGTGCCAGCAGCCGACTGACTAGACCCACCGGGGAGCTGTTTTTT
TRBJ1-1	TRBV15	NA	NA	CATSREEGRAFF	TGTGCCACCAGCAGAGAGGAGGGTCGGGCTTTCTTT
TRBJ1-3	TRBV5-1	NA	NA	CASSSDGYSGNTIYF	TGCGCCAGCAGCTCGGACGGATACTCTGGAAACACCATATATTTT
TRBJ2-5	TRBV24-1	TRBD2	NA	CATSATRERETQYF	TGTGCCACCAGTGCGACGCGGGAGAGGGAGACCCAGTACTTC
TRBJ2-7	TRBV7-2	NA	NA	CASSLAGAHEQYF	TGTGCCAGCAGCTTAGCGGGAGCTCACGAGCAGTACTTC
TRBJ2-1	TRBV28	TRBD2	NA	CASSPHSGRVNNEQFF	TGTGCCAGCAGTCCCCATAGCGGGAGGGTCAACAATGAGCAGTTCTTC
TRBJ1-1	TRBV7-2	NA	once	CASSVGHPRAEAFF	TGTGCCAGCAGCGTGGGACATCCTAGGGCTGAAGCTTTCTTT
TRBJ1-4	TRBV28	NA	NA	CASSGANEKLFF	TGTGCCAGCTCAGGGGCTAATGAAAAACTGTTTTTT
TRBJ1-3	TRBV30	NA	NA	CAWTSRNTIYF	TGTGCCTGGACATCGAGAAACACCATATATTTT
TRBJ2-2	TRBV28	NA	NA	CASSPAFGTGELFF	TGTGCCAGCAGTCCCGCGTTCGGCACCGGGGAGCTGTTTTTT
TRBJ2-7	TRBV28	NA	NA	CASRPGTSLPEQYF	TGTGCCAGCAGACCAGGGACCTCCCTCCCCGAGCAGTACTTC
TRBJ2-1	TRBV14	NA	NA	CASSQVSYNEQFF	TGTGCCAGCAGCCAAGTCTCCTACAATGAGCAGTTCTTC
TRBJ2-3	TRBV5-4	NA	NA	CASSEAFGTDTQYF	TGTGCCAGCAGCGAAGCCTTTGGCACAGATACGCAGTATTTT
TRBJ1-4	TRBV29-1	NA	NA	CSVRTGTGEKLFF	TGCAGCGTTAGGACGGGAACGGGTGAAAAACTGTTTTTT
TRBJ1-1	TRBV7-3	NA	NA	CASSPSLGGVEPNTEAFF	TGTGCCAGCAGCCCATCCCTGGGTGGGGTGGAACCGAACACTGAAGCTTTCTTT
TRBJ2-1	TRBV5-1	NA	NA	CASSLGAGALNEQFF	TGCGCCAGCAGCTTGGGAGCCGGGGCTTTAAATGAGCAGTTCTTC
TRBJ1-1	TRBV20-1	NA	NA	CSARGHTEAFF	TGCAGTGCAAGGGGACACACTGAAGCTTTCTTT
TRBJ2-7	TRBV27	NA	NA	CASSTGYEQYF	TGTGCCAGCAGTACCGGCTACGAGCAGTACTTC
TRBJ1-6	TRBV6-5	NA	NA	CASSYMGHNSPLHF	TGTGCCAGCAGTTACATGGGGCATAATTCACCCCTCCACTTT
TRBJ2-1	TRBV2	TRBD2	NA	CASSAPRGIPGLAEYNEQFF	TGTGCCAGCAGTGCCCCCCGTGGCATCCCGGGACTAGCGGAATACAATGAGCAGTTCTTC
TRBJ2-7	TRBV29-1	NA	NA	CSVEGTPKGTYEQYF	TGCAGCGTTGAAGGGACCCCCAAGGGGACCTACGAGCAGTACTTC
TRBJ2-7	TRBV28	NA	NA	CASSLFTTSIPYEQYF	TGTGCCAGCAGTTTATTTACTACCTCTATCCCCTACGAGCAGTACTTC
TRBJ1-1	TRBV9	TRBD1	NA	CASSVNEPRDRVRNTEAFF	TGTGCCAGCAGCGTTAACGAACCCCGGGACAGGGTTAGAAACACTGAAGCTTTCTTT
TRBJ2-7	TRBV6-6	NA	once	CASSQTDLSSEQYF	TGTGCCAGCAGCCAAACAGACTTGAGCAGCGAGCAGTACTTC
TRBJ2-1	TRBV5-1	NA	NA	CASSLERVGNEQFF	TGCGCCAGCAGCTTGGAACGAGTTGGTAATGAGCAGTTCTTC
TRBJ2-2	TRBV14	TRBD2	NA	CASSQALRLANTGELFF	TGTGCCAGCAGCCAAGCCCTACGACTAGCAAACACCGGGGAGCTGTTTTTT
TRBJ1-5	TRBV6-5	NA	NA	CASSRSNQPQHF	TGTGCCAGCAGTCGTAGCAATCAGCCCCAGCATTTT
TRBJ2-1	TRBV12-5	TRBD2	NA	CASGFGPSGSSYNEQFF	TGTGCTAGTGGTTTTGGGCCTAGCGGGAGCTCCTACAATGAGCAGTTCTTC
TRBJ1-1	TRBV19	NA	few	CASKYLDISNTEAFF	TGTGCCAGCAAGTATCTGGACATTTCGAACACTGAAGCTTTCTTT
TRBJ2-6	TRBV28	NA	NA	CASSFPPHRVDSGANVLTF	TGTGCCAGCAGTTTCCCCCCCCACAGAGTAGACTCTGGGGCCAACGTCCTGACTTTC
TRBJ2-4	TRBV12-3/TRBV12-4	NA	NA	CASSYLAKNIQYF	TGTGCCAGCAGTTACCTGGCGAAAAACATTCAGTACTTC
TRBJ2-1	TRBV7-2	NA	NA	CASSPTGSPGDEQFF	TGTGCCAGCAGTCCCACAGGTTCTCCGGGGGATGAGCAGTTCTTC
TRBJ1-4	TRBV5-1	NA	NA	CASSLLPVGVGREKLFF	TGCGCCAGCAGCTTGTTACCAGTCGGAGTCGGGCGTGAAAAACTGTTTTTT